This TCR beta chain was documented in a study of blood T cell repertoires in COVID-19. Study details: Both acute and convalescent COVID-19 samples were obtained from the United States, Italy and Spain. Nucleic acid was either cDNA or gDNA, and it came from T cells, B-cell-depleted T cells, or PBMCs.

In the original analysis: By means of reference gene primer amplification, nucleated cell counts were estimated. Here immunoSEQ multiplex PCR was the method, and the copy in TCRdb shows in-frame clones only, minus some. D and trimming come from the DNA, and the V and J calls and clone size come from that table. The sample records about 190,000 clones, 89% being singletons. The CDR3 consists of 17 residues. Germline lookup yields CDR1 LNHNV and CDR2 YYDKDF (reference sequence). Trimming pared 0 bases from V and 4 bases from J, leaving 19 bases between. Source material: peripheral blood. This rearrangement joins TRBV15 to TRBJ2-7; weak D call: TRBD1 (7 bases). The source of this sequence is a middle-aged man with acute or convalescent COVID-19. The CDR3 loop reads CATSRDTRQGGLYEQYF. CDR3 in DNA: TGTGCCACCAGCAGAGATACCAGACAGGGAGGCTTGTACGAGCAGTACTTC.